This TCR beta chain was identified in a study of shared T cell receptors in the human thymus. Assay: immunoSEQ multiplex PCR; the TCRdb copy retains only in-frame clones and omits some. Here the sample spans over 650,000 clones, about 90% being singletons. The germline V gene encodes CDR1 LGHNA and CDR2 YSLEER. V dropped 0 bases and J dropped 6 bases, with 14 bases sitting between them. The CDR3 contains 16 residues. These data are also associated with another study on human thymus T cells. From that second work: Thymic material originated from resections removed in the course of corrective heart surgery. Highly overlapping thymic repertoires in unrelated individuals were reported by related research.

The material sequenced was thymocytes. The sequence was collected from a boy in the first two years of life with a congenital heart defect. The genes are TRBV4-3 and TRBJ2-2; D unresolved. The CDR3 sequence is CASSQEAIGASGELFF. The CDR3 DNA reads TGCGCCAGCAGCCAAGAGGCTATCGGAGCGTCCGGGGAGCTGTTTTTT.